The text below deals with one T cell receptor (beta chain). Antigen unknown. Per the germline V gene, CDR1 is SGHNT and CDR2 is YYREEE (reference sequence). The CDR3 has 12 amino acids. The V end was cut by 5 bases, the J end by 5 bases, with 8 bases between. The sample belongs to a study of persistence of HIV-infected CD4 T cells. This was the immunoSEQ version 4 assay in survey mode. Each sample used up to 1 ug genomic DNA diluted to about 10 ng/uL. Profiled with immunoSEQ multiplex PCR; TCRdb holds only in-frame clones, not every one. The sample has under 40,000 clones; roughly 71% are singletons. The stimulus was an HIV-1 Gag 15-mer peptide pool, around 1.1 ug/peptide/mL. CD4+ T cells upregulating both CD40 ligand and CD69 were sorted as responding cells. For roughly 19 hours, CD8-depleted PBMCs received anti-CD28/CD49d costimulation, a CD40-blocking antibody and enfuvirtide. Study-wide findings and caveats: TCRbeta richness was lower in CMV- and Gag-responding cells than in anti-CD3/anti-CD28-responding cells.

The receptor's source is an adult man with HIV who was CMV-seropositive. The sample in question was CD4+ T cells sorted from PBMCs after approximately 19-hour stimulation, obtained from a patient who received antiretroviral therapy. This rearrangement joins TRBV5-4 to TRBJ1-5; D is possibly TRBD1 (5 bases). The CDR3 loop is CASRGTYQPQHF. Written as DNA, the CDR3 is TGTGCCAGCAGAGGGACTTATCAGCCCCAGCATTTT.